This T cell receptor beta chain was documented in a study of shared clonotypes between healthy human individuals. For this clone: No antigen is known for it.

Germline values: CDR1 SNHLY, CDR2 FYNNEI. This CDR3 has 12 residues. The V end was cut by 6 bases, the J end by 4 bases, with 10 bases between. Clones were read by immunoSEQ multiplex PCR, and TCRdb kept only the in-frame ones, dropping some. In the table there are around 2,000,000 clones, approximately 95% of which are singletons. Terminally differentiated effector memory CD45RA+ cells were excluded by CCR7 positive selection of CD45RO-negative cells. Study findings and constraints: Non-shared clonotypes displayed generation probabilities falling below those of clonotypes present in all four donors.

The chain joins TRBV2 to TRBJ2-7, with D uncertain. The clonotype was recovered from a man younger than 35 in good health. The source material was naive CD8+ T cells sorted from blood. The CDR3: CASSQDTYEQYF. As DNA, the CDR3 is TGTGCCAGCAGCCAAGACACGTACGAGCAGTACTTC.